These T cell receptor beta chains were read from a single sample in a study of blood T cell repertoires in COVID-19. The table came from immunoSEQ multiplex PCR; TCRdb's copy has only in-frame clones and leaves some out. The repertoire holds some 330,000 clones, with about 92% as singletons. Source material: PBMCs or T cells enriched from blood (not recorded which). All receptors come from a woman in her 30s who had recovered from COVID-19. Each CDR3 is given with its conserved first and last residue. A D gene is named only where the DNA matches it firmly. The size field is filled for only some rows; it gives once, few, many or a size class.

J gene,D gene,CDR3 length,clone size,V gene,CDR3 DNA,CDR3 protein
TRBJ2-5,NA,16,NA,TRBV4-2,TGTGCCAGCAGCCAAGATCCCCAGCAGGGAATGGAGACCCAGTACTTC,CASSQDPQQGMETQYF
TRBJ2-1,TRBD2,14,few,TRBV11-3,TGTGCCAGCAGCTTCGGACTAGCGGGGGTGGAGCAGTTCTTC,CASSFGLAGVEQFF
TRBJ2-3,TRBD2,15,NA,TRBV29-1,TGCAGCGTTCGCCTACTAGCGGGGGTCACAGATACGCAGTATTTT,CSVRLLAGVTDTQYF
TRBJ1-2,TRBD1,14,NA,TRBV5-1,TGCGCCAGCAGCCCCGGGACAGGGGACTATGGCTACACCTTC,CASSPGTGDYGYTF
TRBJ2-3,TRBD2,14,NA,TRBV11-2,TGTGCCAGCAGTACTAGCGGGGGGGCGAACACGCAGTATTTT,CASSTSGGANTQYF
TRBJ2-2,NA,13,NA,TRBV30,TGTGCCTGGAATTCGCGTCTCGCCGGGGAGCTGTTTTTT,CAWNSRLAGELFF
TRBJ1-3,NA,16,few,TRBV5-1,TGCGCCAGCAGCTTGACAACAGGGTCTTACGGAAACACCATATATTTT,CASSLTTGSYGNTIYF
TRBJ1-1,NA,13,NA,TRBV7-2,TGTGCCAGCAGCGAACCAGGGAATCCTGAAGCTTTCTTT,CASSEPGNPEAFF
TRBJ2-5,TRBD2,16,few,TRBV14,TGTGCCAGCAGCCCCCGAGGTTGGAGCGGGGGGGGGACCCAGTACTTC,CASSPRGWSGGGTQYF
TRBJ2-2,TRBD1,17,NA,TRBV7-9,TGTGCCAGCAGCTCTCCCCAGGGGGCAGGTAGCACCGGGGAGCTGTTTTTT,CASSSPQGAGSTGELFF
TRBJ1-2,NA,13,NA,TRBV3-1/TRBV3-2,TGTGCCAGCAGCCAAAGAGGCTTTGATGGCTACACCTTC,CASSQRGFDGYTF
TRBJ1-1,TRBD1,15,NA,TRBV4-3,TGCGCCAGCAGCCAGTACAAGGGGGCGCGGACTGAAGCTTTCTTT,CASSQYKGARTEAFF
TRBJ2-7,TRBD2,18,once,TRBV7-9,TGTGCCAGCAGCCCTGCCGACGGACTAGCGGGAGGGCCTCGGGAGCAGTACTTC,CASSPADGLAGGPREQYF
TRBJ2-1,TRBD2,15,once,TRBV11-3,TGTGCCAGCAGCTTTCAACTAGCGGGGGGCGGTGAGCAGTTCTTC,CASSFQLAGGGEQFF
TRBJ2-1,NA,16,few,TRBV4-2,TGTGCCAGCAGCCAAGACAAGGGGACACCCACCAATGAGCAGTTCTTC,CASSQDKGTPTNEQFF
TRBJ2-1,TRBD2,18,NA,TRBV28,TGTGCCAGCAGTTTAGGTCTAGCGGGGGATAGATTCTACAATGAGCAGTTCTTC,CASSLGLAGDRFYNEQFF
TRBJ2-3,TRBD2,15,NA,TRBV5-1,TGCGCCAGCAGCCCGCGGACTAGCCGAGCAGATACGCAGTATTTT,CASSPRTSRADTQYF
TRBJ2-1,TRBD2,15,NA,TRBV6-5,TGTGCCAGCAGTCGGACTAGCGGACTTTACAATGAGCAGTTCTTC,CASSRTSGLYNEQFF
TRBJ1-1,TRBD1,16,NA,TRBV4-2,TGTGCCAGCAGTCCCTCCCCGGGACAGGGATTTACTGAAGCTTTCTTT,CASSPSPGQGFTEAFF
TRBJ1-5,TRBD1,16,NA,TRBV19,TGTGCCAGTAGTGCCGGGACAGGGGGCTTCGGGCAGCCCCAGCATTTT,CASSAGTGGFGQPQHF
TRBJ2-7,TRBD1,17,NA,TRBV5-6,TGTGCCAGCAGCTCTCTAAACAGGGGGTCGCGTATTAGCGAGCAGTACTTC,CASSSLNRGSRISEQYF
TRBJ1-5,TRBD1,13,once,TRBV12-3/TRBV12-4,TGTGCCAGCAGTGGGACAGGGAGTCAGCCCCAGCATTTT,CASSGTGSQPQHF
TRBJ1-5,NA,15,NA,TRBV28,TGTGCCAGCAGTTTAGCCCGACAGATTAATCAGCCCCAGCATTTT,CASSLARQINQPQHF
TRBJ2-7,TRBD1,14,few,TRBV5-1,TGCGCCAGCAGCTTCAGGGGGCGCTCAAGGGAGCAGTACTTC,CASSFRGRSREQYF
TRBJ2-2,TRBD2,13,NA,TRBV3-1/TRBV3-2,TGTGCCAGCAAGCGGGACCTCACCGGGGAGCTGTTTTTT,CASKRDLTGELFF
TRBJ2-3,TRBD2,18,NA,TRBV12-5,TGTGCTAGTGGTTTGGCCAATAAGACTAGCGGAAGCACAGATACGCAGTATTTT,CASGLANKTSGSTDTQYF
TRBJ2-7,TRBD2,14,NA,TRBV14,TGTGCCAGCAGCCAGTTAGCGGGACTATACGAGCAGTACTTC,CASSQLAGLYEQYF
TRBJ1-1,NA,15,NA,TRBV7-9,TGTGCCAGCAGCTTAGGGTTGGAGGGGAACACTGAAGCTTTCTTT,CASSLGLEGNTEAFF
TRBJ2-3,NA,13,NA,TRBV7-2,TGTGCCAGCAGCTTCTATGGTCCAGATACGCAGTATTTT,CASSFYGPDTQYF
TRBJ2-3,NA,13,NA,TRBV18,TGTGCCAGCCGGTTATCTAGCACAGATACGCAGTATTTT,CASRLSSTDTQYF
TRBJ2-7,TRBD1,15,NA,TRBV4-3,TGCGCCAGCAGCCAACGGGGACAGGGGTCCTACGAGCAGTACTTC,CASSQRGQGSYEQYF
TRBJ2-7,NA,12,NA,TRBV28,TGTGCCAGCACCCAGGCCCCTTACGAGCAGTACTTC,CASTQAPYEQYF
TRBJ2-1,TRBD2,18,NA,TRBV6-2/TRBV6-3,TGTGCCAGCAGTTCGAGGCTAGCGGGAGTGAGCTCCTACAATGAGCAGTTCTTC,CASSSRLAGVSSYNEQFF
TRBJ2-7,NA,15,NA,TRBV10-3,TGTGCCATCAGTGGGTCCAGGGGTCCAACCTACGAGCAGTACTTC,CAISGSRGPTYEQYF
TRBJ1-2,TRBD1,13,once,TRBV29-1,TGCAGCGTTGGAGCAGGGGGCGTCTATGGCTACACCTTC,CSVGAGGVYGYTF
TRBJ1-4,NA,13,NA,TRBV1,TGCACCAGGGTAGGGACAGCTTTTGAAAAACTGTTTTTT,CTRVGTAFEKLFF
TRBJ2-5,TRBD1,15,NA,TRBV5-1,TGCGCCAGCAGCATAGGCGCAACAGGGGGGGAGACCCAGTACTTC,CASSIGATGGETQYF
TRBJ2-3,TRBD2,19,once,TRBV7-3,TGTGCCAGCAGCTTAATGGGAGGACCCGGGGGAGGGTCGGCAGATACGCAGTATTTT,CASSLMGGPGGGSADTQYF
TRBJ1-1,NA,15,NA,TRBV2,TGTGCCAGCAGTGTCCAGGGTCCCGGAACCCCTGAAGCTTTCTTT,CASSVQGPGTPEAFF
TRBJ2-1,TRBD2,20,NA,TRBV15,TGTGCCACCAGCATCCCAGCGGGACTAGCGGTCCAAAGCTCCTACAATGAGCAGTTCTTC,CATSIPAGLAVQSSYNEQFF
TRBJ2-2,NA,15,NA,TRBV20-1,TGCAGTGCTAGTCTTACAGGGCGCGGCACCGGGGAGCTGTTTTTT,CSASLTGRGTGELFF
TRBJ2-7,NA,13,NA,TRBV6-5,TGTGCCAGCAGCCGCCTGGACAGCTACGAGCAGTACTTC,CASSRLDSYEQYF
TRBJ2-1,TRBD2,16,NA,TRBV27,TGTGCCAGCAGTCCCCCTCTAGCGGGAGGATACAATGAGCAGTTCTTC,CASSPPLAGGYNEQFF
TRBJ1-6,TRBD1,13,NA,TRBV18,TGTGCCAGCTCACAGGGGGCAAATTCACCCCTCCACTTT,CASSQGANSPLHF
TRBJ1-5,TRBD1,15,NA,TRBV27,TGTGCCAGCAGTTTATCGGGGGACAGTAGTAAGCCCCAGCATTTT,CASSLSGDSSKPQHF
TRBJ1-5,NA,13,NA,TRBV20-1,TGCAGTGCTCGTGACATGAGCAATCAGCCCCAGCATTTT,CSARDMSNQPQHF
TRBJ1-4,NA,14,NA,TRBV18,TGTGCCAGCTCACCAGGGCAGGGAGGAGAAAAACTGTTTTTT,CASSPGQGGEKLFF
TRBJ1-5,NA,13,once,TRBV28,TGTGCCAGCAGTTTACAACAGAATCAGCCCCAGCATTTT,CASSLQQNQPQHF
TRBJ2-3,NA,17,once,TRBV1,TGCACCAGCAGCCAAGATAGGGCGGGAGGGCTTTCAGATACGCAGTATTTT,CTSSQDRAGGLSDTQYF
TRBJ1-1,TRBD1,12,few,TRBV12-3/TRBV12-4,TGTGCCAGCAGGCAGGGGGCGACTGAAGCTTTCTTT,CASRQGATEAFF
TRBJ1-2,NA,14,NA,TRBV5-4,TGTGCCAGCAGCTTGCGAGAATCCCACTATGGCTACACCTTC,CASSLRESHYGYTF
TRBJ1-4,TRBD1,16,NA,TRBV4-1,TGCGCCAGCAGCCAACCCCGGGACAGGCAGAATGAAAAACTGTTTTTT,CASSQPRDRQNEKLFF
TRBJ1-2,TRBD1,13,NA,TRBV5-4,TGTGCCAGCAGTGAACAGGGGCGGAGTGGCTACACCTTC,CASSEQGRSGYTF
TRBJ2-2,TRBD1,18,NA,TRBV7-3,TGTGCCAGCAGCTTAAGGGAACCGGACAGGGGGCGCCCCGGGGAGCTGTTTTTT,CASSLREPDRGRPGELFF
TRBJ2-2,TRBD2,17,NA,TRBV4-3,TGCGCCAGCAGCCGGATAGCGGGGGGGCCAAGCACCGGGGAGCTGTTTTTT,CASSRIAGGPSTGELFF
TRBJ1-1,NA,14,NA,TRBV5-5,TGTGCCAGCAGCTTACGGGTGGCAGGGAAAGAAGCTTTCTTT,CASSLRVAGKEAFF